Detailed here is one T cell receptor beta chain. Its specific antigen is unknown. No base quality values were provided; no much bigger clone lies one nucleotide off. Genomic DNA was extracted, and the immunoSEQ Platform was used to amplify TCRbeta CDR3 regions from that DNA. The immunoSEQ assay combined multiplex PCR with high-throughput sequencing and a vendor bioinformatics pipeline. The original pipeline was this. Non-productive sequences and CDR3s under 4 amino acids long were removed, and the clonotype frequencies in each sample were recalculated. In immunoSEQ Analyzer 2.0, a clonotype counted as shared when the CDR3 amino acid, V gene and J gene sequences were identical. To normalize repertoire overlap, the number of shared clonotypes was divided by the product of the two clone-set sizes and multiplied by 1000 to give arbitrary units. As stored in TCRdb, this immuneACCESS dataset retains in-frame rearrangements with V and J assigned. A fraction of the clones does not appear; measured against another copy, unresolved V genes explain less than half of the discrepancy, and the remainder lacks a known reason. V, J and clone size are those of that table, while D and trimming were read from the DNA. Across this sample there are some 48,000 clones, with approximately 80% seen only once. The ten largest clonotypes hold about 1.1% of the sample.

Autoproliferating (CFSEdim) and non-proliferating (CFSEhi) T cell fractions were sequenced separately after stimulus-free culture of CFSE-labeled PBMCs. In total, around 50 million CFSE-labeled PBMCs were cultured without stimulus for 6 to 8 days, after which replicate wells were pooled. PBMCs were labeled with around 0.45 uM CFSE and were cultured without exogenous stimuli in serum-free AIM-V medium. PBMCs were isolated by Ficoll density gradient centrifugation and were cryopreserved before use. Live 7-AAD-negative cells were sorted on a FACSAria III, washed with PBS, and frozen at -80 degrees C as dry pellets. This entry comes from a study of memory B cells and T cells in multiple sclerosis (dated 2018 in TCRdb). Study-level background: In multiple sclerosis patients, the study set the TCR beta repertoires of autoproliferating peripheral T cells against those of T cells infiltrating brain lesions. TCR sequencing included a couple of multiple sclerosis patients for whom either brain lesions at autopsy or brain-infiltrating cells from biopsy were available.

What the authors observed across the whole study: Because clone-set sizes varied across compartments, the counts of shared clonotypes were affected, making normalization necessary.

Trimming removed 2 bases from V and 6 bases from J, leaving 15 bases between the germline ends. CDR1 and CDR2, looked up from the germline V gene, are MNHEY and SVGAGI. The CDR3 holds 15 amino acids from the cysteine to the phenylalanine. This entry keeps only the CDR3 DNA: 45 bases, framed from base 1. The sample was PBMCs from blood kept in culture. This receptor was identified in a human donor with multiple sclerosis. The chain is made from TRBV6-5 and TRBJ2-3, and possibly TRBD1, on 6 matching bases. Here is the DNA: TGTGCCAGCAGTTACGCAGGGGCCTCCAGGGATACGCAGTATTTT. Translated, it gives CASSYAGASRDTQYF.